The clone carrying this TCR beta chain was recorded at least ten times. CDR1 is SQVTM and CDR2 is ANQGSEA in the germline V gene. Between the trimmed V and J ends, which lost 7 bases and 4 bases, there was a span of 19 bases. The CDR3 is 14 residues long. These data originate in a study of T cells in Graves' hyperthyroidism and ophthalmopathy. RNA transcripts yielded amplified TCR beta CDR3 regions. With the HTBI primer set, the TCR CDR3 went through a first round of RT-PCR. TCRdb independently ran MiXCR on the multiplex PCR reads; one entry per CDR3 protein. The sample contains approximately 640,000 distinct CDR3 sequences, just under 45% of which appear only once.

Sequenced: peripheral blood or thyroid tissue (not recorded which). The sequence came from an adult man with Graves' disease, either hyperthyroidism or ophthalmopathy (not recorded which). The chain recombines TRBV29-1 with TRBJ1-2; maybe TRBD1 (5 bases). The CDR3 loop reads CSADSGTRGYGYTF. In DNA form, the CDR3 reads TGCAGCGCCGACTCAGGGACGCGGGGCTATGGCTACACCTTC.